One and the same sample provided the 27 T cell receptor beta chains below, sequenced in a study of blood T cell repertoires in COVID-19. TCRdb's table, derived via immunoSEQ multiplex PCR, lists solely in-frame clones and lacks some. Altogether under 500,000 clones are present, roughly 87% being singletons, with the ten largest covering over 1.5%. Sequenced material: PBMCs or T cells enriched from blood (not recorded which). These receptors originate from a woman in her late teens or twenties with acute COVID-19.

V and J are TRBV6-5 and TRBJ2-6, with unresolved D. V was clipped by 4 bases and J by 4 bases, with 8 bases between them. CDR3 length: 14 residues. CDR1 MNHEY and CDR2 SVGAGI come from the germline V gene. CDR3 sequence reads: CASSSGPGANVLTF. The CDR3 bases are TGTGCCAGCAGTTCTGGGCCCGGGGCCAACGTCCTGACTTTC.

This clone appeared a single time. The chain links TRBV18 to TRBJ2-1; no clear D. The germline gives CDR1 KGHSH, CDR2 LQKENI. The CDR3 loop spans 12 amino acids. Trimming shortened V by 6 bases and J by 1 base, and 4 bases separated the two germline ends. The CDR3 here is CASSLSYNEQFF. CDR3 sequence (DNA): TGTGCCAGCTCCCTTTCCTACAATGAGCAGTTCTTC.

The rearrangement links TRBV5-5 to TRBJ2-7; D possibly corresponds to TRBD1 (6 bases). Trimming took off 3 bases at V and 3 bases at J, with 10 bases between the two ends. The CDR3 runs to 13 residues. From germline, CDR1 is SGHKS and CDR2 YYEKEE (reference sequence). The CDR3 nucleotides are TGTGCCAGCAGCTGGGTACAGGGCTACGAGCAGTACTTC. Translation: CASSWVQGYEQYF.

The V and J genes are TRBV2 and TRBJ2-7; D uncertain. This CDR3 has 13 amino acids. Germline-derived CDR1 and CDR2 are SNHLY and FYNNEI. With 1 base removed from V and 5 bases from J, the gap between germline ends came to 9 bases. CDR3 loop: CASSEEHTNEQYF. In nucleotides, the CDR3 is TGTGCCAGCAGTGAAGAACACACCAACGAGCAGTACTTC.

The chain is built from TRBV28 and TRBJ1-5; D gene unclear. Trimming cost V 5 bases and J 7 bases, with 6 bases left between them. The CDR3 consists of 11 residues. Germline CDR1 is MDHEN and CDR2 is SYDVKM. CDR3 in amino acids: CASSTDQPQHF. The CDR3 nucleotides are TGTGCCAGCAGTACAGACCAGCCCCAGCATTTT.

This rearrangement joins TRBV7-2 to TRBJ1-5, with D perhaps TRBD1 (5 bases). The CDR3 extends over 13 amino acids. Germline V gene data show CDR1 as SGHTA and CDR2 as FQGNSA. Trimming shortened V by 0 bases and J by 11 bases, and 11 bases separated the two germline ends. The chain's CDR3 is CASSLALSRAQHF. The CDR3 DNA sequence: TGTGCCAGCAGCTTAGCGCTCTCCAGGGCCCAGCATTTT.

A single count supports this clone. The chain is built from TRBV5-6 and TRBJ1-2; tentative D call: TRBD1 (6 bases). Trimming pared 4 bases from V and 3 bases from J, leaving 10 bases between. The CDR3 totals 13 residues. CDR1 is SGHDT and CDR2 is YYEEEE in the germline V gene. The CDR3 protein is CASSRTADYGYTF. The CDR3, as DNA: TGTGCCAGCAGCCGGACAGCCGACTATGGCTACACCTTC.

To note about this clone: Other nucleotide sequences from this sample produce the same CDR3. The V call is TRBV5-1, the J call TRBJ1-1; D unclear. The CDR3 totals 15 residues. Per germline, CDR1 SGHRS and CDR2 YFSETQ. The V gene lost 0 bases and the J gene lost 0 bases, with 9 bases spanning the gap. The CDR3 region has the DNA TGCGCCAGCAGCTTGGCCGGAGGGATGAACACTGAAGCTTTCTTT. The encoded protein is CASSLAGGMNTEAFF.

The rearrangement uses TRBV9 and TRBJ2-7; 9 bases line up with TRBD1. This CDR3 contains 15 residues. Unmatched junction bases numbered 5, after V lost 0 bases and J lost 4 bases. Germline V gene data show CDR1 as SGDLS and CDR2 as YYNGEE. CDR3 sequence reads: CASSVEDRGHYEQYF. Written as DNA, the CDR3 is TGTGCCAGCAGCGTAGAGGACAGGGGCCATTACGAGCAGTACTTC.

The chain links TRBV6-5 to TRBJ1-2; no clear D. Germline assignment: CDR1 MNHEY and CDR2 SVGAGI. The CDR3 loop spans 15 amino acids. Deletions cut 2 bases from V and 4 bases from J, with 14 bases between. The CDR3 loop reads CASSYTLTKSYGYTF. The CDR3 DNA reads TGTGCCAGCAGTTACACCCTAACGAAAAGCTATGGCTACACCTTC.

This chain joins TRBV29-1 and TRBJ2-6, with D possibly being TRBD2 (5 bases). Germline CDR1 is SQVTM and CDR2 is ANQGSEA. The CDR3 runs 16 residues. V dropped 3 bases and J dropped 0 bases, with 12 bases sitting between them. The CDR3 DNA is TGCAGCGTTGACTTACGGGGTCACTCTGGGGCCAACGTCCTGACTTTC. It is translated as CSVDLRGHSGANVLTF.

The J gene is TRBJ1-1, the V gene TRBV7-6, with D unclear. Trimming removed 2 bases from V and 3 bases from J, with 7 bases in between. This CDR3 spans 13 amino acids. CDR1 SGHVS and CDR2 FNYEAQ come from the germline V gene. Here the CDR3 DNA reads TGTGCCAGCAGCTTAATGGAGGACACTGAAGCTTTCTTT. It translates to CASSLMEDTEAFF.

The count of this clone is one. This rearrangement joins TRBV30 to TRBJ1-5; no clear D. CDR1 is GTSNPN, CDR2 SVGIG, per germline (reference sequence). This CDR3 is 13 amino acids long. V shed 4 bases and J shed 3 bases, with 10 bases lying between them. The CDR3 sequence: CAWTRRNNQPQHF. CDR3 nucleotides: TGTGCCTGGACCAGAAGAAACAATCAGCCCCAGCATTTT. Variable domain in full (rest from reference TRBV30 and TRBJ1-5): SQTIHQWPATLVQPVGSPLSLECTVEGTSNPNLYWYRQAAGRGLQLLFYSVGIGQISSEVPQNLSASRPQDRQFILSSKKLLLSDSGFYLCAWTRRNNQPQHFGDGTRLSIL.

The CDR3 sequence is CASSLGLAGEGDTQYF. Written as DNA, the CDR3 is TGTGCCAGCAGCTTAGGCCTAGCGGGGGAGGGAGATACGCAGTATTTT. The chain carries TRBV13 and TRBJ2-3; TRBD2 matches at 10 bases. Germline V gene data show CDR1 as PRHDT and CDR2 as FYEKMQ (reference sequence). The CDR3 loop spans 16 amino acids. Trimming took 0 bases from V and 5 from J; bases not matched to a gene: 5.

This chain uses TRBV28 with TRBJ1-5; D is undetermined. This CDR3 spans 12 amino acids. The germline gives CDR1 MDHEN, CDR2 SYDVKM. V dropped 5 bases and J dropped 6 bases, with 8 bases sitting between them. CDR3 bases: TGTGCCAGCAGTCTAATTGGTCAGCCCCAGCATTTT. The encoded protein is CASSLIGQPQHF.

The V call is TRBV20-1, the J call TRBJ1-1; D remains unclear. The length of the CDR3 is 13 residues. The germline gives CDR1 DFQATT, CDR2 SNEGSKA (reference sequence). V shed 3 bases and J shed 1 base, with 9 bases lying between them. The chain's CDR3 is CSASFRRNTEAFF. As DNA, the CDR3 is TGCAGTGCTAGTTTTCGGAGGAACACTGAAGCTTTCTTT.

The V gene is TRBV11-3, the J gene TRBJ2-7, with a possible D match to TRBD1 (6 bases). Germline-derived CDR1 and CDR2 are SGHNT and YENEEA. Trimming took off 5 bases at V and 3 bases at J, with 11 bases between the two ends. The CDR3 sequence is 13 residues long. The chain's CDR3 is CASSTGQNYEQYF. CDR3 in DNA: TGTGCCAGCAGCACCGGACAGAACTACGAGCAGTACTTC.

In DNA form, the CDR3 reads TGTGCCAGCATCAGTTTCAGGGGTACTGAAGCTTTCTTT. It codes for CASISFRGTEAFF. The rearrangement uses TRBV7-2 and TRBJ1-1; D is possibly TRBD1 (6 bases). Germline loops: CDR1 SGHTA, CDR2 FQGNSA. Trimming removed 7 bases from V and 5 bases from J, with 14 bases in between. The CDR3 contains 13 residues.

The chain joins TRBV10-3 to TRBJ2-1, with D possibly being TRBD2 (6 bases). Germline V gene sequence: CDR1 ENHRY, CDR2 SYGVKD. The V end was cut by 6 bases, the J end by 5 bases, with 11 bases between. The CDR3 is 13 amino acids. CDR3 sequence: CAIRVGGHNEQFF. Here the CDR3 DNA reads TGTGCCATCAGGGTGGGGGGTCACAATGAGCAGTTCTTC.

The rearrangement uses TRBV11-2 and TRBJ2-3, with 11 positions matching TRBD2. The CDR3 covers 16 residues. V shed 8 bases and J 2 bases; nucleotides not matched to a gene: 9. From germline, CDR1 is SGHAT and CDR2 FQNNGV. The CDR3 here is CASSSSGGTLTDTQYF. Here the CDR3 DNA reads TGTGCCAGCTCATCTAGCGGGGGGACCCTCACAGATACGCAGTATTTT.

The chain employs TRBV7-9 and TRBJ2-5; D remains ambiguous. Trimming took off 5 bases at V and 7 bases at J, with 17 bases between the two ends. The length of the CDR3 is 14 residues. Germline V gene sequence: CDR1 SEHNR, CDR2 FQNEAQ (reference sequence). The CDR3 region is CASSPSGGIGTQYF. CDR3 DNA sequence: TGTGCCAGCAGCCCGTCAGGTGGCATTGGGACCCAGTACTTC.

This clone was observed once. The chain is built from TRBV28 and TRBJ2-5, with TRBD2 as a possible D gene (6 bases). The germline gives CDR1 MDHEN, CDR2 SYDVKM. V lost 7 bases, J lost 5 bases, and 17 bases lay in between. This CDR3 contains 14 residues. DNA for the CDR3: TGTGCCAGCAACGCCGCGGGGCCGGTGGAGACCCAGTACTTC. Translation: CASNAAGPVETQYF.

The CDR3 DNA reads TGCAGCGTTGATGGGGTAGCGGATGAGCAGTTCTTC. This translates into CSVDGVADEQFF. The rearrangement links TRBV29-1 to TRBJ2-1; the D gene is possibly TRBD2 (6 bases). Germline CDR1 SQVTM, CDR2 ANQGSEA. The CDR3 is 12 amino acids. Trimming took off 3 bases at V and 8 bases at J, with 11 bases between the two ends.

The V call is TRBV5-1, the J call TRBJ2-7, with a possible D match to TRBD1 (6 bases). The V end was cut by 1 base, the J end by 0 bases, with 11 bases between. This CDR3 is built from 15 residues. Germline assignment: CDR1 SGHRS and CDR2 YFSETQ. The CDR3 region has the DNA TGCGCCAGCAGCTTGAGACAGGAGACCTCCTACGAGCAGTACTTC. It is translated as CASSLRQETSYEQYF.

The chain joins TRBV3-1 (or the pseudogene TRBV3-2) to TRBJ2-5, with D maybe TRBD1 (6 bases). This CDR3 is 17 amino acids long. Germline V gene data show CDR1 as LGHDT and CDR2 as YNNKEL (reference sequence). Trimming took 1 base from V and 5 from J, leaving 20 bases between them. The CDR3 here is CASSQGGPPGPGETQYF. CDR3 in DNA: TGTGCCAGCAGCCAAGGGGGGCCCCCAGGGCCGGGGGAGACCCAGTACTTC.

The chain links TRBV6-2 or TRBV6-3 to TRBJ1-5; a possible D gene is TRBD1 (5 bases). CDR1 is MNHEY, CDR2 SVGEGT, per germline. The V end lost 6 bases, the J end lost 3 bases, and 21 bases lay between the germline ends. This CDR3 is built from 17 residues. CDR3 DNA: TGTGCCAGCAGCTCCGGGGGGACGGAGTTTCTCAATCAGCCCCAGCATTTT. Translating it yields CASSSGGTEFLNQPQHF.

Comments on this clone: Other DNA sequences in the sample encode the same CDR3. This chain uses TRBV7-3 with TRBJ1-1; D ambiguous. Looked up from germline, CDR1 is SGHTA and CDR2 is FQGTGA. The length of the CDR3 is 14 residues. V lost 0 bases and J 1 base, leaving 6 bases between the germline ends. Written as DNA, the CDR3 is TGTGCCAGCAGCTTAACGGAGGGGAACACTGAAGCTTTCTTT. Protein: CASSLTEGNTEAFF.